A single TCR beta chain is shown here with its context. This entry belongs to a study of blood T cell repertoires in COVID-19. Whole-study context: COVID-19 samples collected from the United States, Italy and Spain covered acute and convalescent phases.

Followed over time, Seattle patients had been enrolled while infection was active. Authors' processing steps: Amplified reference gene primers provided the basis for estimating nucleated cell counts. Clones were read by immunoSEQ multiplex PCR, and TCRdb kept only the in-frame ones, dropping some. The DNA was the basis for D and trimming; V, J and clone size are from that table. The table has more than 60,000 clones, about nine tenths seen once. This CDR3 region has 16 residues. In germline, CDR1 is SEHNR, CDR2 FQNEAQ (reference sequence). V lost 5 bases, J lost 4 bases, and 8 bases stayed unmatched. The rearrangement links TRBV7-9 to TRBJ2-3; 11 nucleotides match TRBD2. This receptor was identified in a woman aged 60 to 75 with COVID-19, enrolled during active disease. The sequenced sample consisted of peripheral blood. The CDR3 nucleotides are TGTGCCAGCAGCCCCCACGTAGCGGGGGGGGCAGATACGCAGTATTTT. Protein product: CASSPHVAGGADTQYF.